This section outlines one T cell receptor beta chain sequence together with its context. Its antigen is as yet unknown. This record comes from a study of tissue T cells after allogeneic stem cell transplantation. Method: immunoSEQ multiplex PCR; TCRdb's copy keeps in-frame clones and lacks some. The sample holds approximately 12,000 clones, around 70% seen once. The study, taken as a whole, reports: Which tissue TCRs were alloreactive or antigen-specific was not determined. Some clones might be persisting host cells. Sampling depth was limited, and the cohort was small and clinically varied. Anatomically similar tissues had similar TCR repertoires within each patient.

The CDR3 runs to 13 residues. CDR1 and CDR2 (germline): SGHVS, FNYEAQ. Between the trimmed V and J ends, which lost 5 bases and 3 bases, there was a span of 11 bases. Comparators without hematopoietic cell transplant had other cancers, at least five gastrointestinal samples, and no known gastrointestinal disease. The source is a woman aged 18-49 years with breast cancer. The chain couples TRBV7-6 to TRBJ2-7; D tentatively fits TRBD1 or TRBD2 (5 bases each). The source material was tissue from the right colon, sampled at autopsy. As DNA, the CDR3 is TGTGCCAGCAGCCTGGGACGGGACTACGAGCAGTACTTC. It codes for CASSLGRDYEQYF.